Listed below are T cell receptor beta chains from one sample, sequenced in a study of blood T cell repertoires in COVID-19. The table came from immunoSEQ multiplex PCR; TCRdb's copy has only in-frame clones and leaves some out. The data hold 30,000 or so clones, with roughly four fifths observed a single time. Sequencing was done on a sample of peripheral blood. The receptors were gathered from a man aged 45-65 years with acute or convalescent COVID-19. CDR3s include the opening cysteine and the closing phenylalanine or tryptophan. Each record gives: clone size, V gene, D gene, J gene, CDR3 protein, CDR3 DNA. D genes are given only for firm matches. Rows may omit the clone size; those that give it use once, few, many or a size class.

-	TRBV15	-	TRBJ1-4	CATSRDNGGGEKLFF	TGTGCCACCAGCAGAGATAACGGGGGAGGTGAAAAACTGTTTTTT
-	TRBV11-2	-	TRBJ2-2	CASSLDGHTGELFF	TGTGCCAGCAGCTTAGATGGCCACACCGGGGAGCTGTTTTTT
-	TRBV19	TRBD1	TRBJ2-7	CASSVGQGDHEQYF	TGTGCCAGTAGTGTGGGACAGGGGGACCACGAGCAGTACTTC
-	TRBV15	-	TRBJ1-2	CATSRDRTAFYGYTF	TGTGCCACCAGCAGAGATCGGACAGCTTTCTATGGCTACACCTTC
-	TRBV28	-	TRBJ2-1	CASRQGFSSYNEQFF	TGTGCCAGCCGGCAGGGGTTCAGCTCCTACAATGAGCAGTTCTTC
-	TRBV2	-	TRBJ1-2	CASSDEAWGYTF	TGTGCCAGCAGTGACGAAGCCTGGGGCTACACCTTC
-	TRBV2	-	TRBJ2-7	CASSGLQGWYEQYF	TGTGCCAGCAGTGGGCTACAGGGTTGGTACGAGCAGTACTTC
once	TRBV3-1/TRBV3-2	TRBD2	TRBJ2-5	CASSRGLAGGQETQYF	TGTGCCAGCAGCCGGGGACTAGCGGGGGGCCAAGAGACCCAGTACTTC
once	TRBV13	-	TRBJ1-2	CASSLVQGDYGYTF	TGTGCCAGCAGCTTAGTCCAGGGTGACTATGGCTACACCTTC
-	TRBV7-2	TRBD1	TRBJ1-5	CASSSGQGGNQPQHF	TGTGCCAGCAGCTCGGGACAGGGTGGGAATCAGCCCCAGCATTTT
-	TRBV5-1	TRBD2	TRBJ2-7	CASSFSSGSYEQYF	TGCGCCAGCAGCTTTTCTAGCGGGAGTTACGAGCAGTACTTC
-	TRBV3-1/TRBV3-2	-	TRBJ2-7	CASSHLIGTMGNEQYF	TGTGCCAGCAGCCACCTAATTGGGACAATGGGCAACGAGCAGTACTTC
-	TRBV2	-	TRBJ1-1	CASSPTGPGSAAFF	TGTGCCAGCAGTCCCACAGGGCCCGGCTCAGCGGCTTTCTTT
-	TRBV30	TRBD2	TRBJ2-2	CAWRGGTNTGELFF	TGTGCCTGGAGGGGGGGGACTAACACCGGGGAGCTGTTTTTT
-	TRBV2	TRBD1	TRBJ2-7	CASSAWTGTYEQYF	TGTGCCAGCAGCGCCTGGACAGGGACCTACGAGCAGTACTTC
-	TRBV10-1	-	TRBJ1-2	CASSDPSRGFFGYTF	TGCGCCAGCAGTGACCCCTCGAGGGGGTTCTTTGGCTACACCTTC
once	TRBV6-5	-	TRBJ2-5	CASSGYGARETQYF	TGTGCCAGCAGCGGTTATGGTGCCCGGGAGACCCAGTACTTC
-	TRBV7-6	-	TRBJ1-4	CASSLTNRVNEKLFF	TGTGCCAGCAGCCTTACAAATCGGGTAAATGAAAAACTGTTTTTT
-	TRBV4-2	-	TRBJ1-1	CASSQAQATEAFF	TGTGCCAGCAGCCAAGCCCAGGCCACTGAAGCTTTCTTT
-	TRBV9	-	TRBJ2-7	CASSADSISYEQYF	TGTGCCAGCAGCGCAGACAGTATCTCCTACGAGCAGTACTTC
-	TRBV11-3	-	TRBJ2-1	CASSLRGDNEQFF	TGTGCCAGCAGCTTACGGGGTGACAATGAGCAGTTCTTC
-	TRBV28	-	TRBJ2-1	CASSFRGAADEQFF	TGTGCCAGCAGTTTCCGGGGGGCGGCGGATGAGCAGTTCTTC
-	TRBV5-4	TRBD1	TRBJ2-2	CASSSFGTGDTGELFF	TGTGCCAGCAGCTCTTTCGGAACAGGGGACACCGGGGAGCTGTTTTTT
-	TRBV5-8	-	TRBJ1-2	CASSPNPGYGYTF	TGTGCCAGCAGCCCAAACCCAGGGTATGGCTACACCTTC
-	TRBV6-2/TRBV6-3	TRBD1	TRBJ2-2	CASSPTGGRTGELFF	TGTGCCAGCAGTCCGACAGGGGGGAGGACCGGGGAGCTGTTTTTT
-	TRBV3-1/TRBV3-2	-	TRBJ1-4	CASSQDTRGEKLFF	TGTGCCAGCAGCCAAGATACCAGGGGTGAAAAACTGTTTTTT
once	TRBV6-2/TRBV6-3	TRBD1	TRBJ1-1	CASSPGTDTEAFF	TGTGCCAGCAGTCCGGGGACAGACACTGAAGCTTTCTTT
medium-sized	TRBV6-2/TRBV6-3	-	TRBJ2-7	CASSQDSSYEQYF	TGTGCCAGCAGTCAGGACAGTTCCTACGAGCAGTACTTC
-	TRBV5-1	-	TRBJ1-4	CASSNTAGQEKLFF	TGCGCCAGCAGCAATACGGCAGGGCAGGAAAAACTGTTTTTT
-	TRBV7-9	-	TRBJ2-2	CASSETVRSTGELFF	TGTGCCAGCAGCGAGACAGTTAGAAGTACCGGGGAGCTGTTTTTT
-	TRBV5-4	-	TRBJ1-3	CASSLDGKSSGNTIYF	TGTGCCAGCAGCTTGGACGGGAAAAGCTCTGGAAACACCATATATTTT
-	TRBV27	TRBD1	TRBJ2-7	CASSLRQGANEQYF	TGTGCCAGCAGTTTAAGGCAGGGGGCGAACGAGCAGTACTTC
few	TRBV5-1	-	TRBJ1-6	CASSLTESANSPLHF	TGCGCCAGCAGCTTAACAGAATCGGCAAATTCACCCCTCCACTTT
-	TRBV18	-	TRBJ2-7	CASSLDRGTYEQYF	TGTGCCAGCTCACTAGACCGGGGTACCTACGAGCAGTACTTC
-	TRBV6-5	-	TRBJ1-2	CASSSTQGSYYGYTF	TGTGCCAGCAGTTCCACTCAAGGGAGTTACTATGGCTACACCTTC
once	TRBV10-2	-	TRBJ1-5	CASSSGSGNQPQHF	TGCGCCAGCAGTTCGGGAAGCGGAAATCAGCCCCAGCATTTT
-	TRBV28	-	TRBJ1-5	CASSFRGPNQPQHF	TGTGCCAGCAGTTTCAGGGGCCCTAATCAGCCCCAGCATTTT
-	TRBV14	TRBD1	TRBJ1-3	CASSLGQAAGNTIYF	TGTGCCAGCAGCCTGGGACAGGCGGCTGGAAACACCATATATTTT
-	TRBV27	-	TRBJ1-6	CASSFAPGNNSPLHF	TGTGCCAGCAGTTTTGCGCCAGGGAATAATTCACCCCTCCACTTT
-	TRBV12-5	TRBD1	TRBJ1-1	CASGLVGQGEMNTEAFF	TGTGCTAGTGGTTTGGTGGGACAGGGAGAGATGAACACTGAAGCTTTCTTT
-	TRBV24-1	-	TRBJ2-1	CALEGREQFF	TGTGCCCTGGAGGGTAGGGAGCAGTTCTTC
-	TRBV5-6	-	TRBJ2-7	CASSFRGGSYEQYF	TGTGCCAGCAGCTTTAGGGGGGGCTCCTACGAGCAGTACTTC
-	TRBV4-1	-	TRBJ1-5	CASSQLLGGSNQPQHF	TGCGCCAGCAGCCAGCTCTTAGGGGGTAGCAATCAGCCCCAGCATTTT
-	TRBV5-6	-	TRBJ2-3	CASSLTSTDTQYF	TGTGCCAGCAGCTTAACAAGCACAGATACGCAGTATTTT
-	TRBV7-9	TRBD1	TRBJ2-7	CASRPDRGRYFSYEQYF	TGTGCCAGCAGACCCGACAGGGGAAGATACTTCTCCTACGAGCAGTACTTC
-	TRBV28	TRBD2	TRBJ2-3	CASSSSLAGPGTDTQYF	TGTGCCAGCAGTTCCTCACTAGCGGGGCCAGGCACAGATACGCAGTATTTT
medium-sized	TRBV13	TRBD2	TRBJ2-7	CASSPLGAGGSGAYEQYF	TGTGCCAGCAGCCCCCTTGGAGCGGGGGGATCCGGGGCCTACGAGCAGTACTTC
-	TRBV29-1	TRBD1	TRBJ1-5	CSVEGGRTGGLEVNQPQHF	TGCAGCGTTGAAGGCGGTCGGACAGGGGGATTAGAGGTAAATCAGCCCCAGCATTTT
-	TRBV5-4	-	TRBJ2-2	CASGRDPSAGTGELFF	TGTGCCAGCGGGAGAGACCCTTCGGCGGGAACCGGGGAGCTGTTTTTT
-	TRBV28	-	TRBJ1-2	CASSPLRGYTF	TGTGCCAGCAGTCCGCTACGGGGCTACACCTTC
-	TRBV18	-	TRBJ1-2	CASSPGEDGYTF	TGTGCCAGCTCACCGGGAGAAGATGGCTACACCTTC
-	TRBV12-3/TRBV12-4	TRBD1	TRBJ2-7	CASSFDRGHEQYF	TGTGCCAGCAGTTTTGACAGGGGACACGAGCAGTACTTC
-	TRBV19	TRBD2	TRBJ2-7	CASSTLAGDISYEQYF	TGTGCCAGTAGTACCCTAGCGGGGGATATCTCCTACGAGCAGTACTTC
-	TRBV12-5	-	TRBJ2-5	CASGLGDSSSETQYF	TGTGCTAGTGGTTTGGGGGACTCCAGTTCAGAGACCCAGTACTTC
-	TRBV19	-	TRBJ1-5	CASSIVQGGNQPQHF	TGTGCCAGTAGTATTGTACAGGGCGGCAATCAGCCCCAGCATTTT
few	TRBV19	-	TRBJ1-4	CASSIRQGHNEKLFF	TGTGCCAGTAGTATACGGCAGGGTCACAATGAAAAACTGTTTTTT
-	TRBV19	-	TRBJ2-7	CASSIRDWPYEQYF	TGTGCCAGTAGTATCCGGGACTGGCCCTACGAGCAGTACTTC